The 23 T cell receptor beta chains below all came from one sample that was sequenced in a study of T cells in narcolepsy listed by TCRdb under 2018. Library prep was done by the immunoSEQ multiplex PCR assay. As stored in TCRdb, this immuneACCESS dataset retains in-frame rearrangements with V and J assigned. A fraction of the clones does not appear; measured against another copy, unresolved V genes explain less than half of the discrepancy, and the remainder lacks a known reason. This sample has some 25,000 clones in its table, and roughly 85% of those were observed once. The ten top clones hold about 9.4% of the sample. Sequenced: memory (CD45RA-) CD4+ T cells from blood. Taken with the paper, the label for cell subset or site translates to: memory T cells sorted ex vivo from peripheral blood. The receptors here all came from a human donor in good health.

This sequence joins TRBV7-2 and TRBJ2-7, with TRBD2 identical over 8 bases. Germline CDR1 is SGHTA and CDR2 is FQGNSA. Trimming cost V 1 base and J 7 bases; bases outside gene matches: 9. CDR3 size: 15 residues. The CDR3 loop reads CASSLGPGGHFEQYF. The CDR3 bases are TGTGCCAGCAGCTTAGGCCCGGGGGGGCATTTTGAGCAGTACTTC. The full variable domain, in which reference TRBV7-2 and TRBJ2-7 provide the parts outside the CDR3, is GAGVSQSPSNKVTEKGKDVELRCDPISGHTALYWYRQSLGQGLEFLIYFQGNSAPDKSGLPSDRFSAERTGGSVSTLTIQRTQQEDSAVYLCASSLGPGGHFEQYFGPGTRLTVT.

This chain uses TRBV14 with TRBJ2-6; D is tentatively TRBD1 or TRBD2 (5 bases each). The germline V and J ends were trimmed by 8 bases and 12 bases, with 11 bases remaining between them. CDR1 is SGHDN and CDR2 is FVKESK in the germline V gene. This CDR3 is built from 11 residues. CDR3 protein: CASGTEGVLTF. The CDR3, as DNA: TGTGCCAGCGGGACGGAAGGCGTCCTGACTTTC.

By share of the sample, this clone is medium-sized. V and J are TRBV7-9 and TRBJ1-3, with a weak D call TRBD1 (5 bases). The length of the CDR3 is 15 residues. The V end lost 4 bases, the J end lost 5 bases, and 15 bases lay between the germline ends. Per germline, CDR1 SEHNR and CDR2 FQNEAQ (reference sequence). The CDR3 reads CASSSEFTGRNTIYF. The CDR3 coding sequence is TGTGCCAGCAGCTCCGAATTCACAGGAAGAAACACCATATATTTT. Using reference TRBV7-9 and TRBJ1-3 for the parts outside the CDR3, the full variable domain is DTGVSQNPRHKITKRGQNVTFRCDPISEHNRLYWYRQTLGQGPEFLTYFQNEAQLEKSRLLSDRFSAERPKGSFSTLEIQRTEQGDSAMYLCASSSEFTGRNTIYFGEGSWLTVV.

This chain uses TRBV19 with TRBJ2-2, with 10 bases fitting TRBD1. Trimming took 7 bases from V and 1 from J; bases not matched to a gene: 3. Germline CDR1 LNHDA, CDR2 SQIVND (reference sequence). The CDR3 consists of 15 residues. The CDR3: CASIRTGGNTGELFF. In DNA form, the CDR3 reads TGTGCCAGTATTCGGACAGGGGGGAACACCGGGGAGCTGTTTTTT.

In DNA form, the CDR3 reads TGTGCCAGCAGCTTAGGTCGGGACAGGGCCACTGAAGCTTTCTTT. Translation gives CASSLGRDRATEAFF. The V and J genes are TRBV7-2 and TRBJ1-1; 9 bases are shared with TRBD1. Trimming took 1 base from V and 4 from J; bases not matched to a gene: 4. Per the germline V gene, CDR1 is SGHTA and CDR2 is FQGNSA. The CDR3 runs 15 residues.

The V gene is TRBV19, the J gene TRBJ2-3, with a weak D call TRBD2 (6 bases). This CDR3 has 13 residues. CDR1 is LNHDA, CDR2 SQIVND, per germline (reference sequence). V was cut by 2 bases and J by 6 bases, with 9 bases left in between. The CDR3 DNA is TGTGCCAGTAGTATATTGGGGGGTGATACGCAGTATTTT. Protein: CASSILGGDTQYF.

This chain joins TRBV5-1 and TRBJ2-5; D may be TRBD1 or TRBD2 (5 bases each). V dropped 3 bases and J dropped 1 base, with 16 bases sitting between them. The germline CDR1 and CDR2 sequences are SGHRS and YFSETQ. This CDR3 contains 16 residues. The CDR3 reads CASSWRGAGGQETQYF. DNA of the CDR3: TGCGCCAGCAGCTGGCGAGGGGCTGGGGGCCAAGAGACCCAGTACTTC.

This clone is a singleton in its sample. The J gene is TRBJ2-7, the V gene TRBV6-5; 10 positions agree with TRBD2. The germline V gene has CDR1 MNHEY and CDR2 SVGAGI. CDR3 length equals 15 residues. The trim removed 5 bases at V and 5 bases at J, leaving 9 bases unmatched. The CDR3, as DNA: TGTGCCAGCAGTGTCGCTAGCGGGAGATCGGACGAGCAGTACTTC. Protein sequence: CASSVASGRSDEQYF.

The J gene is TRBJ2-7, the V gene TRBV11-2; the match to TRBD2 covers 7 bases. The CDR3 covers 11 residues. Looked up from germline, CDR1 is SGHAT and CDR2 is FQNNGV. V lost 3 bases and J lost 10; bases outside the gene matches: 3. The CDR3 region is CASSLGGKQYF. CDR3 bases: TGTGCCAGCAGCTTGGGGGGGAAACAGTACTTC.

CDR3 loop: CASSRTGSTDTQYF. The CDR3 DNA reads as TGTGCCAGCTCCAGGACGGGTAGCACAGATACGCAGTATTTT. The chain employs TRBV27 and TRBJ2-3; D is unclear. The CDR3 consists of 14 residues. Germline-derived CDR1 and CDR2 are MNHEY and SMNVEV (reference sequence). V gave up 8 bases and J gave up 0 bases, with 12 bases separating them.

The V call is TRBV7-9, the J call TRBJ2-3; D is unresolved. Germline V CDR1 and CDR2: SEHNR, FQNEAQ (reference sequence). CDR3 length: 13 residues. Deletions cut 0 bases from V and 10 bases from J, with 11 bases between. CDR3 DNA: TGTGCCAGCAGCTTAGCTTCCTCCGGACCGCAGTATTTT. This sequence encodes CASSLASSGPQYF.

This clone turned up a few times. The rearrangement joins TRBV7-2 to TRBJ2-1; D call uncertain. The CDR3 sequence is 14 residues long. CDR1 SGHTA and CDR2 FQGNSA come from the germline V gene. Trimming left V 3 bases short and J 0 bases short, with 6 bases between. As DNA, the CDR3 is TGTGCCAGCAGCTTTAGGAGCTCCTACAATGAGCAGTTCTTC. Translated, it gives CASSFRSSYNEQFF.

Points on this clone: A far bigger clonotype differs at one base, so this is likely a read error. This chain uses TRBV4-2 with TRBJ2-1; 7 positions match TRBD1. The CDR3 loop spans 20 amino acids. Germline values: CDR1 LGHNA, CDR2 YNFKEQ. V dropped 0 bases and J dropped 0; count of bases not matched to a gene: 14. DNA of the CDR3: TGTGCCAGCAGCCAAGAACCCCCGGGGACAGCTTCGAGCTCCTACAATGAGCAGTTCTTC. It specifies CASSQEPPGTASSSYNEQFF.

The chain joins TRBV7-8 to TRBJ1-5; 11 bases agree with TRBD1. CDR3 length equals 15 residues. With V trimmed by 7 bases and J by 7 bases, 9 bases remained unmatched. Germline V gene sequence: CDR1 SGHVS, CDR2 FQNEAQ. The DNA for the CDR3 is TGTGCCAGCAATCCCGGACAGGGGGCAAGGCAGCCCCAGCATTTT. This encodes CASNPGQGARQPQHF.

This sequence joins TRBV4-2 and TRBJ2-3; 9 bases map to TRBD1. CDR3 size: 18 residues. In germline, CDR1 is LGHNA, CDR2 YNFKEQ. V lost 1 base, J lost 4 bases, and 12 bases stayed unmatched. The CDR3 loop reads CASSQGPLTGTGSDTQYF. In nucleotides, the CDR3 is TGTGCCAGCAGCCAAGGACCGCTCACAGGGACAGGGTCAGATACGCAGTATTTT.

This chain links TRBV6-6 with TRBJ2-1; the match to TRBD2 covers 11 bases. Germline values: CDR1 MNHNY, CDR2 SVGAGI (reference sequence). This CDR3 has 14 amino acids. After removal of 6 bases from V and 10 bases from J, the junction contained 8 bases not matched to a gene. In DNA form, the CDR3 reads TGTGCCAGCAGCCTACTAGCGGGAGCTGAGGAGCAGTTCTTC. Residues: CASSLLAGAEEQFF.

The gene calls are TRBV6-5 and TRBJ2-7; tentative D call: TRBD1 (6 bases). In germline, CDR1 is MNHEY, CDR2 SVGAGI. The V gene lost 5 bases and the J gene lost 6 bases, with 14 bases spanning the gap. The CDR3 totals 13 residues. The CDR3 nucleotides read TGTGCCAGCAGTGAACGACAGGTCCTCGAGCAGTACTTC. The encoded protein is CASSERQVLEQYF.

The chain is built from TRBV5-4 and TRBJ2-3, with D unclear. The CDR3 length is 14 residues. The germline gives CDR1 SGHNT, CDR2 YYREEE (reference sequence). V was trimmed by 0 bases and J by 3 bases, leaving 8 bases between them. The CDR3 here is CASSLGPGTDTQYF. CDR3 coding DNA: TGTGCCAGCAGCTTGGGTCCCGGGACAGATACGCAGTATTTT.

The chain employs TRBV11-2 and TRBJ2-1; 7 bases are shared with TRBD2. This CDR3 comprises 15 residues. V dropped 0 bases and J dropped 7; count of bases not matched to a gene: 6. Germline assignment: CDR1 SGHAT and CDR2 FQNNGV. The CDR3 spells CASSLDGLVTNEQFF. The DNA of the CDR3 is TGTGCCAGCAGCTTAGACGGACTAGTTACTAATGAGCAGTTCTTC.

V usage is TRBV4-1 and J usage is TRBJ2-3; the D gene is possibly TRBD2 (5 bases). Germline V gives CDR1 MGHRA, CDR2 YSYEKL. The CDR3 has 18 amino acids. Trimming shortened V by 0 bases and J by 0 bases, and 16 bases separated the two germline ends. CDR3 loop: CASSQDGVTGISTDTQYF. The CDR3 bases are TGCGCCAGCAGCCAAGATGGAGTGACGGGAATTAGCACAGATACGCAGTATTTT.

This clone was seen just once. The rearrangement links TRBV6-5 to TRBJ2-3, with D uncertain. V gave up 5 bases and J gave up 4 bases, with 16 bases separating them. The CDR3 loop spans 15 amino acids. Germline V gene sequence: CDR1 MNHEY, CDR2 SVGAGI. The CDR3 is CASSLSAGAADTQYF. The CDR3 coding sequence is TGTGCCAGCAGTCTATCCGCCGGTGCGGCAGATACGCAGTATTTT.

The chain uses TRBV28 and TRBJ2-1; a weak D match, TRBD2 (5 bases). The CDR3 is 14 amino acids. Germline loops: CDR1 MDHEN, CDR2 SYDVKM. The V and J ends lost 5 bases and 2 bases respectively, with 10 bases between them. CDR3 loop: CASSLARPYNEQFF. In DNA, the CDR3 is TGTGCCAGCAGTCTAGCTCGACCCTACAATGAGCAGTTCTTC.

The chain links TRBV7-2 to TRBJ2-2; TRBD2 aligns across 9 bases. V trimming: 4 bases; J trimming: 4 bases; junction bases outside the gene matches: 7. The CDR3 extends over 16 amino acids. CDR1 is SGHTA, CDR2 FQGNSA, per germline. CDR3 protein: CASSYGLARGTGELFF. DNA for the CDR3: TGTGCCAGCAGCTACGGACTAGCGCGGGGCACCGGGGAGCTGTTTTTT.